This T cell receptor (beta chain) is from a study of T cells in Graves' hyperthyroidism and ophthalmopathy. TCR beta CDR3 regions were amplified from RNA. The TCR CDR3 first-round RT-PCR relied on the HTBI primer set. MiXCR, applied by TCRdb to the multiplex PCR reads, yields one record per CDR3 protein. This table holds 300,000 or so distinct CDR3 sequences, around a sixth found once. This CDR3 contains 14 residues. Between the trimmed V and J ends, which lost 6 bases and 8 bases, there was a span of 17 bases. The germline V gene encodes CDR1 MNHNS and CDR2 SASEGT. Whole-study results and caveats: Among thyroid clonotypes expanded above 0.001, most also appeared in blood. Ophthalmopathy was told apart from stable hyperthyroidism by a 13 V-J model.

The table lists this clonotype with a few counts. Its antigen is not known. The sequence was obtained from a woman in her forties or fifties with Graves' hyperthyroidism. The sample comprised blood. The chain is built from TRBV6-1 and TRBJ2-1, with D tentatively TRBD1 (6 bases). CDR3 DNA: TGTGCCAGCAGCGAACGCAGGGGTTGGGATGAGCAGTTCTTC. This translates into CASSERRGWDEQFF.